The 8 T cell receptor beta chains below all came from one sample that was sequenced in a study of T cell responses to AZD1222 COVID-19 vaccine. The data were produced by immunoSEQ multiplex PCR, yet TCRdb's version contains in-frame clones alone and is incomplete. The top ten hold 3% to 4% of the sample, which has roughly 120,000 clones, roughly 88% seen once. Source: peripheral blood, taken on day 0 of MenACWY control vaccination. The receptors derive from an adult in good health.

The chain has TRBV11-2 and TRBJ2-7; possibly TRBD2 for D (5 bases). V was cut by 6 bases and J by 1 base, with 16 bases left in between. CDR3 length: 15 amino acids. Germline values: CDR1 SGHAT, CDR2 FQNNGV. The CDR3 bases are TGTGCCAGCAGTAAAGGCGGGTTAAGGTCCTACGAGCAGTACTTC. Encoded protein: CASSKGGLRSYEQYF.

This clone was counted only a few times. The rearrangement links TRBV6-2 or TRBV6-3 to TRBJ1-2; TRBD1 is a possible D gene (6 bases). The V end lost 0 bases, the J end lost 3 bases, and 17 bases lay between the germline ends. CDR3 length: 17 residues. CDR1 is MNHEY, CDR2 SVGEGT, per germline. The CDR3 coding sequence is TGTGCCAGCAGTTACTCGTCAGGGGATCTTCCTCACTATGGCTACACCTTC. Translation: CASSYSSGDLPHYGYTF.

This chain connects TRBV3-1 (or the pseudogene TRBV3-2) to TRBJ2-1; 11 nucleotides agree with TRBD2. This CDR3 spans 18 amino acids. Germline V gene sequence: CDR1 LGHDT, CDR2 YNNKEL (reference sequence). Unmatched junction bases numbered 10, after V lost 0 bases and J lost 6 bases. The CDR3 coding sequence is TGTGCCAGCAGCCAAGATTGGCTAGCGGGGGGTGTGGGCAATGAGCAGTTCTTC. Translated: CASSQDWLAGGVGNEQFF.

The CDR3 loop reads CASSLARPGYGYTF. DNA for the CDR3: TGTGCCAGCAGCTTAGCAAGACCGGGATATGGCTACACCTTC. The chain uses TRBV7-2 and TRBJ1-2; no firm D call. V was pared by 0 bases and J by 5 bases, with 10 bases between. Germline values: CDR1 SGHTA, CDR2 FQGNSA. The CDR3 is made up of 14 amino acids.

J is TRBJ1-2 and V is TRBV28, with 7 bases lining up with TRBD1. V lost 1 base to trimming and J lost 5 bases; unmatched junction nucleotides: 4. Per germline, CDR1 MDHEN and CDR2 SYDVKM. There are 14 residues in the CDR3. The CDR3 DNA is TGTGCCAGCAGTTTATCTGGGACAGAGTATGGCTACACCTTC. Its protein is CASSLSGTEYGYTF.

This clone was observed once. This chain connects TRBV5-6 to TRBJ2-5; D might be TRBD2 (5 bases). This CDR3 has 14 residues. Germline V gene data show CDR1 as SGHDT and CDR2 as YYEEEE. V lost 3 bases and J 5 bases, leaving 14 bases between the germline ends. The CDR3 sequence: CASSSVGGWETQYF. The CDR3 nucleotides read TGTGCCAGCAGCTCCGTAGGAGGTTGGGAGACCCAGTACTTC.

The chain combines TRBV5-1 with TRBJ1-6; TRBD1 agrees at 7 bases. V shed 2 bases and J 2 bases; nucleotides not matched to a gene: 10. Per the germline V gene, CDR1 is SGHRS and CDR2 is YFSETQ. The CDR3 sequence is 18 residues long. As DNA, the CDR3 is TGCGCCAGCAGCTTAATCCCGCTGGACAGGACCTATAATTCACCCCTCCACTTT. As protein: CASSLIPLDRTYNSPLHF. The full variable domain, with the rest looked up from reference TRBV5-1 and TRBJ1-6, is KAGVTQTPRYLIKTRGQQVTLSCSPISGHRSVSWYQQTPGQGLQFLFEYFSETQRNKGNFPGRFSGRQFSNSRSEMNVSTLELGDSALYLCASSLIPLDRTYNSPLHFGNGTRLTVT.

The V gene is TRBV3-1 (or the pseudogene TRBV3-2), the J gene TRBJ2-1, with 8 bases aligning to TRBD2. CDR1 is LGHDT and CDR2 is YNNKEL in the germline V gene (reference sequence). The CDR3 extends over 14 amino acids. J was trimmed by 7 bases and V by 3 bases; bases with no gene match: 5. The DNA of the CDR3 is TGTGCCAGCAGCCAGGGACTAGGGCGGAATGAGCAGTTCTTC. This translates into CASSQGLGRNEQFF.